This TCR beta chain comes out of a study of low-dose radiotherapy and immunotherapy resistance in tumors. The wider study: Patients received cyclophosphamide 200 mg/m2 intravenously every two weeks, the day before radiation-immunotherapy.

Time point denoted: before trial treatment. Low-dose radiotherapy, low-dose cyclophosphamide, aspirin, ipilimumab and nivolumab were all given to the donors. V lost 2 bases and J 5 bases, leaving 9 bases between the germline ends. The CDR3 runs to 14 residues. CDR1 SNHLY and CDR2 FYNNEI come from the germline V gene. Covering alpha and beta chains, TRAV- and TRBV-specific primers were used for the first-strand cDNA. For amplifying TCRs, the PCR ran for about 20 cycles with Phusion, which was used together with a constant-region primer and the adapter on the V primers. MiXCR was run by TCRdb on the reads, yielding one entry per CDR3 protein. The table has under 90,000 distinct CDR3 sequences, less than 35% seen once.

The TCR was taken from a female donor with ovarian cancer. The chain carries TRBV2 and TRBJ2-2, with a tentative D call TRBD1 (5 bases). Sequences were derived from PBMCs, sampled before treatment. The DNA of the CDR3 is TGTGCCAGCAGTGAACAGGGTGGGACCGGGGAGCTGTTTTTT. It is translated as CASSEQGGTGELFF.